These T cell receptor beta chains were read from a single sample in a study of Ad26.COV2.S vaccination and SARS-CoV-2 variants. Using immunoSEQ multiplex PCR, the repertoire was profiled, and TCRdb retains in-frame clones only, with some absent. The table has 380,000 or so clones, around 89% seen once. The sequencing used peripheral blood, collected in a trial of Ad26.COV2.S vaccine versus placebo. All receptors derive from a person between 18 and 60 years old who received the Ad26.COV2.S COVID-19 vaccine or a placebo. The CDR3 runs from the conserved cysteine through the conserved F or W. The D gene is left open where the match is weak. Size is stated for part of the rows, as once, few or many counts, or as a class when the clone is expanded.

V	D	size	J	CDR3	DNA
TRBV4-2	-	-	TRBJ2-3	CASSQDGGVQGNPTDTQYF	TGTGCCAGCAGCCAAGATGGGGGGGTACAGGGGAATCCCACAGATACGCAGTATTTT
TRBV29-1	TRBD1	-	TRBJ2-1	CSAQDRGGRGEQFF	TGCAGCGCTCAAGACAGGGGTGGTCGCGGTGAGCAGTTCTTC
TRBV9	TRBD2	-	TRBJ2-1	CASSATSGIYNEQFF	TGTGCCAGCAGCGCCACCAGCGGGATCTACAATGAGCAGTTCTTC
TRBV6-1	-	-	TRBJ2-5	CASSEALPVQTQYF	TGTGCCAGCAGTGAAGCGCTACCAGTGCAGACCCAGTACTTC
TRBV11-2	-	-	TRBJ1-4	CASSLDRDEKLFF	TGTGCCAGCAGCTTAGATAGGGATGAAAAACTGTTTTTT
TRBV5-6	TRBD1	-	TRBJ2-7	CASSLGRTGGGQYF	TGTGCCAGCAGCTTGGGACGGACAGGTGGGGGGCAGTACTTC
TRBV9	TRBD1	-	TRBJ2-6	CASSGGQASSGANVLTF	TGTGCCAGCAGCGGGGGACAGGCTAGCTCTGGGGCCAACGTCCTGACTTTC
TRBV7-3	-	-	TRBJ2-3	CASTIDRSTDTQYF	TGTGCCAGCACCATTGACAGGAGCACAGATACGCAGTATTTT
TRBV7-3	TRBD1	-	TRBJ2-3	CASSLRSGQGSKDTQYF	TGTGCCAGCAGCTTAAGGTCGGGACAGGGTAGTAAGGATACGCAGTATTTT
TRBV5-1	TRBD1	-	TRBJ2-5	CASSLEGQGFRETQYF	TGCGCCAGCAGCTTGGAGGGACAGGGGTTCCGCGAGACCCAGTACTTC
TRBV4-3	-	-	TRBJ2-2	CASSQAGRTTGELFF	TGCGCCAGCAGCCAAGCCGGCAGAACAACCGGGGAGCTGTTTTTT
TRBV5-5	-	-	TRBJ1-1	CASSLAGIMNTEAFF	TGTGCCAGCAGCTTAGCTGGCATCATGAACACTGAAGCTTTCTTT
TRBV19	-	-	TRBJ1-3	CASKKKGDSGNTIYF	TGTGCCAGTAAAAAAAAAGGTGACTCTGGAAACACCATATATTTT
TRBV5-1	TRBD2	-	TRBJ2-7	CASSPGLADSYEQYF	TGCGCCAGCAGCCCCGGACTAGCTGACTCCTACGAGCAGTACTTC
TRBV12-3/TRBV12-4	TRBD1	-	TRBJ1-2	CASSPGTGGGYTF	TGTGCCAGCAGTCCTGGGACAGGCGGCGGCTACACCTTC
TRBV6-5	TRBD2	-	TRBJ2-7	CAAGAGESYEQYF	TGTGCCGCAGGAGCGGGAGAGTCCTACGAGCAGTACTTC
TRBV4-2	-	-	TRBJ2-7	CASSQGGRTYEQYF	TGTGCCAGCAGCCAGGGGGGACGGACCTACGAGCAGTACTTC
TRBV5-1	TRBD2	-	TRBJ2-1	CASSLVPGLAGNEQFF	TGCGCCAGCAGCTTGGTTCCGGGACTAGCGGGGAATGAGCAGTTCTTC
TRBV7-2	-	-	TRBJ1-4	CASSFNRGRATNEKLFF	TGTGCCAGCAGCTTTAACCGGGGACGTGCAACTAATGAAAAACTGTTTTTT
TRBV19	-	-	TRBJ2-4	CASSPGFSIAKNIQYF	TGTGCCAGTAGTCCGGGGTTCTCCATAGCCAAAAACATTCAGTACTTC
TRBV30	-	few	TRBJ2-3	CAWSVQAGDTQYF	TGTGCCTGGAGTGTACAGGCAGGAGATACGCAGTATTTT
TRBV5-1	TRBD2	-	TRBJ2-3	CASSLVAGADTQYF	TGCGCCAGCAGCCTGGTTGCGGGAGCAGATACGCAGTATTTT
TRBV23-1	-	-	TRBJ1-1	CASSHIRSNTEAFF	TGCGCCAGCAGTCACATTCGGTCGAACACTGAAGCTTTCTTT
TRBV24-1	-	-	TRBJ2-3	CATSNPADSSDTQYF	TGTGCCACCAGTAATCCGGCCGATAGCTCAGATACGCAGTATTTT
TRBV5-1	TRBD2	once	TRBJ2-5	CASSLASGGRETQYF	TGCGCCAGCAGCTTGGCGAGCGGGGGGCGGGAGACCCAGTACTTC
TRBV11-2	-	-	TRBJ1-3	CASSLDAFRSGNTIYF	TGTGCCAGCAGCTTAGACGCCTTCCGCTCTGGAAACACCATATATTTT
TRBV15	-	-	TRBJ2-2	CATSRDRVDTGELFF	TGTGCCACCAGCAGAGACAGGGTAGACACCGGGGAGCTGTTTTTT
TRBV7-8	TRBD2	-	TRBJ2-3	CASSLRTSGGGSTDTQYF	TGTGCCAGCAGCCTCAGGACTAGCGGGGGAGGTAGCACAGATACGCAGTATTTT
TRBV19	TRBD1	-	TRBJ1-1	CASKPGQGLRAFF	TGTGCCAGTAAGCCGGGACAGGGGCTTCGAGCTTTCTTT
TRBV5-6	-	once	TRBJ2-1	CASSSTRALGNEQFF	TGTGCCAGCAGCTCGACCCGGGCGTTAGGCAATGAGCAGTTCTTC
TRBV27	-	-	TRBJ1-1	CASSSYGTGTYPLNTEAFF	TGTGCCAGCAGTTCATACGGCACAGGGACCTACCCATTGAACACTGAAGCTTTCTTT
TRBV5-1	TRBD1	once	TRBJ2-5	CASSLTGVGNQETQYF	TGCGCCAGCAGCTTGACAGGGGTCGGGAATCAAGAGACCCAGTACTTC
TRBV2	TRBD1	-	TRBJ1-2	CAIADRADYGYTF	TGTGCCATCGCGGACAGGGCCGACTATGGCTACACCTTC
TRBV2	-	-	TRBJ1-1	CASGTGRTPEAFF	TGTGCCTCGGGGACTGGGCGGACGCCTGAAGCTTTCTTT
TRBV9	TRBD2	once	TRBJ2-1	CASSVVASGHRDEQFF	TGTGCCAGCAGCGTAGTAGCTAGCGGCCATCGCGATGAGCAGTTCTTC
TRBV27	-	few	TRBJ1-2	CASSPSRHVPGSYGYTF	TGTGCCAGCAGTCCATCTAGACACGTTCCGGGTAGCTATGGCTACACCTTC
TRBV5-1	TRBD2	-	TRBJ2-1	CASSFLAGDNEQFF	TGCGCCAGCAGCTTCCTAGCGGGGGACAATGAGCAGTTCTTC
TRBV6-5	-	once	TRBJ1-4	CASSRTLATNEKLFF	TGTGCCAGCAGCCGGACACTTGCAACTAATGAAAAACTGTTTTTT
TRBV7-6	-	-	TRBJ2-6	CASSLGRPSGANVLTF	TGTGCCAGCAGCTTGGGCCGCCCCTCTGGGGCCAACGTCCTGACTTTC
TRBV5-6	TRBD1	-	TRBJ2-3	CASSLIRQGASDTQYF	TGTGCCAGCAGCTTGATCAGACAGGGGGCCTCAGATACGCAGTATTTT
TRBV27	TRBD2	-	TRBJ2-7	CASSLRSGGAGEQYF	TGTGCCAGCAGTTTACGTAGCGGGGGGGCGGGTGAGCAGTACTTC
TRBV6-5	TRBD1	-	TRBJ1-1	CASRGDRGTEAFF	TGTGCCAGCCGGGGGGACAGGGGGACTGAAGCTTTCTTT
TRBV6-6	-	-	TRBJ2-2	CASTMGSGTGELFF	TGTGCCAGCACAATGGGTTCGGGCACCGGGGAGCTGTTTTTT
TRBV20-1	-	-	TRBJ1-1	CSASKGPSIEVGGVAFF	TGCAGTGCTAGTAAAGGTCCAAGTATAGAGGTGGGGGGAGTGGCTTTCTTT
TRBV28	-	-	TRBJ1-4	CASGSRADNEKLFF	TGTGCCAGCGGCTCTCGGGCGGATAATGAAAAACTGTTTTTT
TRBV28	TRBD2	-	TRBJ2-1	CASSTGLAGFDEQFF	TGTGCCAGCAGCACGGGACTAGCGGGATTCGATGAGCAGTTCTTC
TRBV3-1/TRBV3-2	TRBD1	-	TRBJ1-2	CASSQDRGRGIIFYGYTF	TGTGCCAGCAGCCAAGATCGGGGCAGGGGGATCATTTTCTATGGCTACACCTTC
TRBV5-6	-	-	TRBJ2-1	CASSLNGGYNEQFF	TGTGCCAGCAGCTTGAACGGAGGGTACAATGAGCAGTTCTTC